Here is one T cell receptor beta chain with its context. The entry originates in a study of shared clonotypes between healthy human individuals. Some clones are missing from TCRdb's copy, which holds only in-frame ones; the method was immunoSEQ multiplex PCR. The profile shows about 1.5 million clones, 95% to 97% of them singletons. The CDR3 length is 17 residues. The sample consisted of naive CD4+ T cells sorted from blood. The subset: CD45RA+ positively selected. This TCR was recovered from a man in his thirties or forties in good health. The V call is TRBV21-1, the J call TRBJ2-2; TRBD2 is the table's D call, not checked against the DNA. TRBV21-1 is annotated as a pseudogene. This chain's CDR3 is CASSKEASTSGRGELFF. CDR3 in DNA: TGTGCCAGCAGCAAAGAGGCCTCGACTAGCGGGAGGGGGGAGCTGTTTTTT.